Listed below are T cell receptor beta chains from one sample, sequenced in a study of brain metastases from non-small cell lung cancer. This table comes from immunoSEQ multiplex PCR, and its TCRdb copy is limited to in-frame clones, with some not included. The sample consists of about 180 clones, roughly 90% of them appearing once. Sequences were obtained from tissue from a brain metastasis. These receptor sequences come from a donor at least 40 years old with non-small cell lung cancer. CDR3s include the opening cysteine and the closing phenylalanine or tryptophan. The order of the fields is V gene, D gene, clone size, J gene, CDR3 length, CDR3 protein, CDR3 DNA. The D gene is left open where the match is weak. The size entry is marked missing in some rows and otherwise reads once, few, many or a size class.

V: TRBV2; D: .; size: .; J: TRBJ2-3; length: 13; CDR3: CASRGDNSDTQYF; DNA: TGTGCCAGCAGGGGCGATAACTCAGATACGCAGTATTTT
V: TRBV4-1; D: .; size: .; J: TRBJ1-2; length: 15; CDR3: CASSQAERGSGGYTF; DNA: TGCGCCAGCAGCCAAGCGGAAAGAGGGTCAGGAGGCTACACCTTC
V: TRBV5-1; D: .; size: .; J: TRBJ1-6; length: 16; CDR3: CASSLEGSSYNSPLYF; DNA: TGCGCCAGCAGCTTGGAGGGGAGCTCCTATAATTCACCCCTCTACTTT
V: TRBV30; D: TRBD1; size: .; J: TRBJ2-7; length: 15; CDR3: CAWSQRGTGGFEQYF; DNA: TGTGCCTGGAGTCAGAGGGGGACAGGGGGCTTCGAGCAGTACTTC
V: TRBV7-6; D: TRBD1; size: once; J: TRBJ2-5; length: 15; CDR3: CASSLGTGGLETQYF; DNA: TGTGCCAGCAGCTTGGGGACAGGGGGCTTAGAGACCCAGTACTTC
V: TRBV6-5; D: .; size: .; J: TRBJ1-1; length: 14; CDR3: CASSHVDTGTEAFF; DNA: TGTGCCAGCAGCCACGTGGACACGGGCACTGAAGCTTTCTTT
V: TRBV9; D: .; size: .; J: TRBJ1-3; length: 17; CDR3: CASSVRGDAGAGNTIYF; DNA: TGTGCCAGCAGCGTAAGAGGAGACGCCGGAGCTGGAAACACCATATATTTT
V: TRBV13; D: .; size: .; J: TRBJ1-2; length: 9; CDR3: CAKGGGYTF; DNA: TGTGCCAAGGGGGGCGGCTACACCTTC
V: TRBV6-5; D: .; size: .; J: TRBJ1-2; length: 15; CDR3: CASSLLRDNLLGYTF; DNA: TGTGCCAGCAGTTTGTTGCGGGACAATCTGCTGGGCTACACCTTC
V: TRBV28; D: .; size: .; J: TRBJ1-1; length: 14; CDR3: CASSRLLMNTEAFF; DNA: TGTGCCAGCAGTCGACTGTTGATGAACACTGAAGCTTTCTTT
V: TRBV5-4; D: .; size: .; J: TRBJ1-6; length: 16; CDR3: CASSLNGYSYNSPLHF; DNA: TGTGCCAGCAGCTTGAATGGGTACTCCTATAATTCACCCCTCCACTTT
V: TRBV9; D: TRBD1; size: .; J: TRBJ1-1; length: 15; CDR3: CASSVTIGQGTEAFF; DNA: TGTGCCAGCAGCGTTACCATCGGACAGGGCACTGAAGCTTTCTTT
V: TRBV6-5; D: .; size: .; J: TRBJ2-7; length: 14; CDR3: CASSYGGGGYEQYF; DNA: TGTGCCAGCAGTTATGGAGGGGGCGGCTACGAGCAGTACTTC
V: TRBV30; D: .; size: .; J: TRBJ2-7; length: 13; CDR3: CAWAGTDSYEQYF; DNA: TGTGCCTGGGCCGGGACGGACTCCTACGAGCAGTACTTC
V: TRBV6-1; D: TRBD1; size: .; J: TRBJ1-1; length: 18; CDR3: CASSDTGTGVFWGTEAFF; DNA: TGTGCCAGCAGTGACACCGGGACAGGGGTCTTTTGGGGAACTGAAGCTTTCTTT
V: TRBV29-1; D: TRBD1; size: once; J: TRBJ1-1; length: 15; CDR3: CSVEFLTGTNTEAFF; DNA: TGCAGCGTTGAATTCCTGACAGGGACGAACACTGAAGCTTTCTTT
V: TRBV9; D: .; size: .; J: TRBJ1-1; length: 15; CDR3: CASSVGSGSDTEAFF; DNA: TGTGCCAGCAGCGTAGGTTCAGGTTCGGACACTGAAGCTTTCTTT
V: TRBV9; D: .; size: .; J: TRBJ1-2; length: 15; CDR3: CASSAPMGPRTGYTF; DNA: TGTGCCAGCAGCGCACCTATGGGACCGCGAACGGGCTACACCTTC
V: TRBV28; D: TRBD1; size: .; J: TRBJ1-1; length: 15; CDR3: CASSFPGQTNTEAFF; DNA: TGTGCCAGCAGTTTCCCGGGACAGACGAACACTGAAGCTTTCTTT
V: TRBV6-1; D: .; size: .; J: TRBJ2-3; length: 18; CDR3: CASSEEGSRRGVSDTQYF; DNA: TGTGCCAGCAGTGAAGAGGGGTCCAGGAGGGGGGTTTCAGATACGCAGTATTTT
V: TRBV5-1; D: .; size: .; J: TRBJ2-3; length: 14; CDR3: CASSLGGRTDTQYF; DNA: TGCGCCAGCAGCTTAGGGGGTCGCACAGATACGCAGTATTTT
V: TRBV9; D: .; size: once; J: TRBJ2-1; length: 17; CDR3: CASSPRGGVIPYNEQFF; DNA: TGTGCCAGCAGCCCCCGAGGGGGGGTGATACCTTACAATGAGCAGTTCTTC
V: TRBV15; D: TRBD1; size: .; J: TRBJ1-4; length: 15; CDR3: CATSGERQGREKLFF; DNA: TGTGCCACCAGCGGAGAAAGACAGGGTAGGGAAAAACTGTTTTTT
V: TRBV18; D: .; size: .; J: TRBJ1-4; length: 13; CDR3: CASSRQDNEKLFF; DNA: TGTGCCAGCTCACGCCAGGATAATGAAAAACTGTTTTTT
V: TRBV5-1; D: .; size: .; J: TRBJ2-3; length: 12; CDR3: CASSSSTDTQYF; DNA: TGCGCCAGCAGCTCAAGCACAGATACGCAGTATTTT
V: TRBV2; D: .; size: .; J: TRBJ2-7; length: 13; CDR3: CASSDIQTYEQYF; DNA: TGTGCCAGCAGTGATATTCAGACCTACGAGCAGTACTTC
V: TRBV15; D: .; size: .; J: TRBJ1-2; length: 14; CDR3: CATSRATARNGYTF; DNA: TGTGCCACCAGCAGAGCGACAGCTCGAAATGGCTACACCTTC
V: TRBV4-2; D: TRBD2; size: .; J: TRBJ2-7; length: 16; CDR3: CASSRETSGGAGEQYF; DNA: TGTGCCAGCAGCCGGGAGACTAGCGGGGGGGCGGGTGAGCAGTACTTC
V: TRBV3-1/TRBV3-2; D: TRBD2; size: .; J: TRBJ2-3; length: 17; CDR3: CASSQDKAGGVTDTQYF; DNA: TGTGCCAGCAGCCAAGATAAAGCGGGGGGTGTCACAGATACGCAGTATTTT
V: TRBV6-1; D: .; size: once; J: TRBJ1-3; length: 15; CDR3: CASSEVGEAGNTIYF; DNA: TGTGCCAGCAGTGAAGTAGGGGAGGCTGGAAACACCATATATTTT
V: TRBV3-1/TRBV3-2; D: .; size: .; J: TRBJ2-4; length: 17; CDR3: CASSLLGPICKKNIQYF; DNA: TGTGCCAGCAGCCTTCTCGGTCCCATTTGCAAAAAAAACATTCAGTACTTC
V: TRBV6-2/TRBV6-3; D: TRBD1; size: .; J: TRBJ2-1; length: 16; CDR3: CASSYPRDRVGNEQFF; DNA: TGTGCCAGCAGTTACCCTAGGGACAGGGTGGGGAATGAGCAGTTCTTC
V: TRBV21-1; D: .; size: .; J: TRBJ1-2; length: 15; CDR3: CASSSYRVLSYGYTF; DNA: TGTGCCAGCAGCAGTTACAGGGTACTGAGCTATGGCTACACCTTC
V: TRBV7-9; D: TRBD2; size: .; J: TRBJ2-1; length: 15; CDR3: CASSPRLAGEYEQFF; DNA: TGTGCCAGCAGCCCCCGACTAGCGGGGGAATATGAGCAGTTCTTC
V: TRBV5-5; D: TRBD1; size: few; J: TRBJ2-1; length: 15; CDR3: CASSFVPGQPNEQFF; DNA: TGTGCCAGCAGCTTCGTGCCGGGACAGCCCAATGAGCAGTTCTTC
V: TRBV5-4; D: .; size: .; J: TRBJ1-1; length: 13; CDR3: CASSLRLNTEAFF; DNA: TGTGCCAGCAGTTTGAGACTAAACACTGAAGCTTTCTTT
V: TRBV5-5; D: TRBD1; size: .; J: TRBJ1-5; length: 14; CDR3: CASSLGRGDQPQHF; DNA: TGTGCCAGTAGCTTGGGCAGGGGGGATCAGCCCCAGCATTTT
V: TRBV21-1; D: .; size: .; J: TRBJ1-5; length: 20; CDR3: CASSKVILAGCKPSNQPQHF; DNA: TGTGCCAGCAGCAAAGTTATCTTGGCAGGGTGTAAACCTAGCAATCAGCCCCAGCATTTT
V: TRBV6-5; D: TRBD1; size: .; J: TRBJ1-4; length: 15; CDR3: CASSTAGGSGEKLFF; DNA: TGTGCCAGCAGTACGGCAGGGGGCTCGGGGGAAAAACTGTTTTTT
V: TRBV29-1; D: TRBD1; size: .; J: TRBJ2-7; length: 12; CDR3: CSVGQGDYEQYF; DNA: TGCAGCGTGGGACAGGGTGACTACGAGCAGTACTTC
V: TRBV5-1; D: .; size: .; J: TRBJ2-7; length: 14; CDR3: CASSPEPGVGEQYF; DNA: TGCGCCAGCAGCCCCGAGCCAGGGGTAGGGGAGCAGTACTTC
V: TRBV19; D: .; size: .; J: TRBJ2-1; length: 15; CDR3: CASRNRDRPAGEQFF; DNA: TGTGCCAGTAGAAACCGGGACCGCCCTGCTGGAGAGCAGTTCTTC
V: TRBV2; D: .; size: .; J: TRBJ1-3; length: 15; CDR3: CASRDPGGTGNTIYF; DNA: TGTGCCAGCAGGGATCCGGGGGGTACCGGAAACACCATATATTTT
V: TRBV7-6; D: .; size: .; J: TRBJ1-4; length: 16; CDR3: CASSPRGGSTNEKLFF; DNA: TGTGCCAGCAGCCCAAGGGGGGGGTCAACTAATGAAAAACTGTTTTTT
V: TRBV5-4; D: TRBD2; size: .; J: TRBJ2-6; length: 16; CDR3: CASSLAGNSGANVLTF; DNA: TGTGCCAGCAGCTTAGCGGGGAACTCTGGGGCCAACGTCCTGACTTTC